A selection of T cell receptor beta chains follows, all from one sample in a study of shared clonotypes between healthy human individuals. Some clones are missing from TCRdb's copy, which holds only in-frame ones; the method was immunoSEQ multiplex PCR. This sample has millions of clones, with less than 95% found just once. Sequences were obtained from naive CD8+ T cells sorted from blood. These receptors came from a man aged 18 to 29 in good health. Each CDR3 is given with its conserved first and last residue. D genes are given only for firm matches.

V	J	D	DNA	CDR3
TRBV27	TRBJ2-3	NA	TGTGCCAGCACCACATTACGGGGTTCAACAGATACGCAGTATTTT	CASTTLRGSTDTQYF
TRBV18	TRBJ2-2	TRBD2	TGTGCCAGCTCACCACAGCGGGAGTTTACCGGGGAGCTGTTTTTT	CASSPQREFTGELFF
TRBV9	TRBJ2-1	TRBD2	TGTGCCAGCAGCTACGGGACTAGCGGGGTTGGTGAGCAGTTCTTC	CASSYGTSGVGEQFF
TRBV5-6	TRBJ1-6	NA	TGTGCCAGCAGCCGAGGGACCGCCGATAATTCACCCCTCCACTTT	CASSRGTADNSPLHF
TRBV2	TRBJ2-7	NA	TGTGCCAGCAGTGACCCGGGACTCCCTCCGGGGGAGCAGTACTTC	CASSDPGLPPGEQYF
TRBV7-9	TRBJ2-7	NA	TGTGCCAGCAGCTTAGGCGGGGTCTCCTACGAGCAGTACTTC	CASSLGGVSYEQYF
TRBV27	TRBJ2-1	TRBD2	TGTGCCAGCAGTTTAGGGGGACTAGCGGGAGTTTACAATGAGCAGTTCTTC	CASSLGGLAGVYNEQFF
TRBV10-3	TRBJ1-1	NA	TGTGCCATCAGTGAGGATGGACAATACACTGAAGCTTTCTTT	CAISEDGQYTEAFF
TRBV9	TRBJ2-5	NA	TGTGCCAGCAGCGATGGACAGCAAGAGACCCAGTACTTC	CASSDGQQETQYF
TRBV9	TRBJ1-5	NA	TGTGCCAGCAGCGAAGGTGGGCACGTCAATCAGCCCCAGCATTTT	CASSEGGHVNQPQHF
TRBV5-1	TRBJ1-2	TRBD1	TGCGCCAGCAGCACCAGACAGGGGGCGAGGGGTGACACCTTC	CASSTRQGARGDTF
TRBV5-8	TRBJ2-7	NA	TGTGCCAGCAGTCCTGCGCCGGGACCTACCCACGAGCAGTACTTC	CASSPAPGPTHEQYF
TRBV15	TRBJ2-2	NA	TGTGCCACCAGCACTACAGGGAGTACGAACACCGGGGAGCTGTTTTTT	CATSTTGSTNTGELFF
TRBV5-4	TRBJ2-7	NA	TGTGCCAGCAGCAGGGGGGACACTAACTACGAGCAGTACTTC	CASSRGDTNYEQYF
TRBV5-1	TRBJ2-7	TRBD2	TGCGCCAGCAGCTCAGGACTAGCGGGGACGGAGGCCTACGAGCAGTACTTC	CASSSGLAGTEAYEQYF
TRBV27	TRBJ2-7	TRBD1	TGTGCCAGCAGTTTATCCCGCGGGACAGGGCGCAACGAGCAGTACTTC	CASSLSRGTGRNEQYF
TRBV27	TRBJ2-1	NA	TGTGCCAGCAGTTTAAGCGGGACACCCTACAATGAGCAGTTCTTC	CASSLSGTPYNEQFF
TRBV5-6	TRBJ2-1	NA	TGTGCCAGCAGCTTGGGAGTAGCGGCCGAGCAGTTCTTC	CASSLGVAAEQFF
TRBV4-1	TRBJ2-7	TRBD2	TGCGCCAGCAGCCAAGATACGACTAGCGGGAGTTACGAGCAGTACTTC	CASSQDTTSGSYEQYF
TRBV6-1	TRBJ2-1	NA	TGTGCCAGCAGTGAAAGAACGGGAGTGGGCAATGAGCAGTTCTTC	CASSERTGVGNEQFF
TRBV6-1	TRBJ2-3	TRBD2	TGTGCCAGCAGTGAACGGACTAGCGGGCCTTGGGATACGCAGTATTTT	CASSERTSGPWDTQYF
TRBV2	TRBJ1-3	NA	TGTGCCAGCAGTGAGGACGGGAGCTCTGGAAACACCATATATTTT	CASSEDGSSGNTIYF
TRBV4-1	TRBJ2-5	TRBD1	TGCGCCAGCAGCCAAGATAGGACAGGGGGCGAGACCCAGTACTTC	CASSQDRTGGETQYF
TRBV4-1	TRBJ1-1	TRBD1	TGCGCCAGCAGCCTATATGGACAGGGAACGTTGAGCACTGAAGCTTTCTTT	CASSLYGQGTLSTEAFF
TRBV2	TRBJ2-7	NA	TGTGCCAGCAGTGCGACAGAACTGGATTACGAGCAGTACTTC	CASSATELDYEQYF
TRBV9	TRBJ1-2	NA	TGTGCCAGCAGCGTAGGAAGCGATAACTATGGCTACACCTTC	CASSVGSDNYGYTF
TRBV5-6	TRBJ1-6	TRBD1	TGTGCCAGCAGTGAAGGGACAGGAGGAAATTCACCCCTCCACTTT	CASSEGTGGNSPLHF
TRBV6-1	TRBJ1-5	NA	TGTGCCAGCACCGGCCCCGGGGAGGGCCGGCCCCAGCATTTT	CASTGPGEGRPQHF
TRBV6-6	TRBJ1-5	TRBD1	TGTGCCAGCAGTAGCCGGGACAGTCAGCCCCAGCATTTT	CASSSRDSQPQHF
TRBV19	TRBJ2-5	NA	TGTGCCAGTAGTATAGCTCGGGAAAGGACCCAGTACTTC	CASSIARERTQYF
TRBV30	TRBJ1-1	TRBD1	TGTGCCTGGAGCTCCGGGACAGCAGAAGCTTTCTTT	CAWSSGTAEAFF